A single sample is the source of the 29 T cell receptor beta chains below, sequenced in a study of blood T cells in healthy people across ages (dated by TCRdb to about 2015). Receptor amplification or capture employed 5' RACE. Sequencing was performed on an Illumina HiSeq 2500. A second PCR of roughly 6 to 11 cycles was performed with a sample-barcoded 5' primer and a J-beta primer mix. The public sequencing data were trimmed at Q25 with fastp and processed into clonotypes with MiXCR by TCRdb, which kept only in-frame beta chains. Rows merge per CDR3 protein into single entries with the most common DNA and genes. Within this sample are about 1.8 million distinct CDR3 sequences, with 49% of them counted one time only. The top ten constitute around 2.1% of the sample. The sample was blood. Source of these receptors: a woman in her thirties or forties in good health.

This clonotype turned up a few times. V usage is TRBV12-3 or TRBV12-4 and J usage is TRBJ2-7; TRBD2 agrees at 7 bases. J lost 0 bases, V lost 6 bases, and 2 bases had no gene match. The CDR3 runs 13 residues. In DNA form, the CDR3 reads TGTGCCAGCAGACGGGGGGACTCCTACGAGCAGTACTTC. This encodes CASRRGDSYEQYF.

The rearrangement uses TRBV10-3 and TRBJ2-1; 10 bases are shared with TRBD1. The CDR3 is 15 amino acids. V trimming: 6 bases; J trimming: 4 bases; junction bases outside the gene matches: 6. Germline CDR1 and CDR2: ENHRY and SYGVKD. CDR3 region: CAISPGQGSYNEQFF. CDR3 coding DNA: TGTGCCATCAGCCCGGGACAGGGGAGTTACAATGAGCAGTTCTTC.

This sequence joins TRBV19 and TRBJ2-4; D not resolved. Germline loops: CDR1 LNHDA, CDR2 SQIVND (reference sequence). Trimming left V 5 bases short and J 0 bases short, with 17 bases between. CDR3 length: 17 residues. The DNA for the CDR3 is TGTGCCAGTAGTGGCCGACCAAGGTCTCTAGCCAAAAACATTCAGTACTTC. Its protein is CASSGRPRSLAKNIQYF.

The rearrangement joins TRBV29-1 to TRBJ1-5; no definite D call. CDR1 is SQVTM and CDR2 is ANQGSEA in the germline V gene. This CDR3 is 17 amino acids long. V shed 3 bases and J shed 1 base, with 19 bases lying between them. The DNA of the CDR3 is TGCAGCGTTGATGAGGTTCCGAGACGGGGAAGCAATCAGCCCCAGCATTTT. As protein: CSVDEVPRRGSNQPQHF.

Regarding this clonotype: This may stem from a read error, because a much larger clone lies one nucleotide away. The chain carries TRBV12-3 or TRBV12-4 and TRBJ1-2; unclear D gene. There are 14 residues in the CDR3. The DNA of the CDR3 is TGTACCAGCAGTTATACGGGAGCTAACTATGGCTACACCTTC. It codes for CTSSYTGANYGYTF.

The CDR3 nucleotides are TGTGCCAGCAGACATCGAGGACAGGGTTACGAGCAGTACTTC. This translates into CASRHRGQGYEQYF. The chain recombines TRBV12-3 or TRBV12-4 with TRBJ2-7; 8 bases map to TRBD1. V was pared by 6 bases and J by 4 bases, with 8 bases of the junction left unmatched. This CDR3 has 14 residues.

This clonotype was counted a few times. The chain combines TRBV6-1 with TRBJ2-3; unclear D gene. The CDR3 is made up of 11 amino acids. Per germline, CDR1 MNHNS and CDR2 SASEGT. The ends were cut back, 5 bases at V and 8 bases at J, with 8 bases in the middle. DNA of the CDR3: TGTGCCAGCAGTCCCCGCCTTACGCAGTATTTT. Translation: CASSPRLTQYF.

The rearrangement joins TRBV5-1 to TRBJ2-3, with D unclear. V lost 4 bases, J lost 2 bases, and 20 bases lay in between. Germline values: CDR1 SGHRS, CDR2 YFSETQ. The CDR3 runs to 17 residues. The DNA for the CDR3 is TGCGCCAGCAGCCCGTCGGACGGGCCGGTAGTCACAGATACGCAGTATTTT. Translating it yields CASSPSDGPVVTDTQYF. Full variable domain (remainder filled in from reference TRBV5-1 and TRBJ2-3): KAGVTQTPRYLIKTRGQQVTLSCSPISGHRSVSWYQQTPGQGLQFLFEYFSETQRNKGNFPGRFSGRQFSNSRSEMNVSTLELGDSALYLCASSPSDGPVVTDTQYFGPGTRLTVL.

About this clonotype itself: The junction departs from the called germline gene at one end, perhaps through a read error. The rearrangement joins TRBV7-9 to TRBJ1-2, with a tentative D call TRBD1 (5 bases). This CDR3 spans 19 amino acids. The germline V gene encodes CDR1 SEHNR and CDR2 FQNEAQ (reference sequence). CDR3 protein: CASSLVAGLQIPINYGFTF. In DNA, the CDR3 is TGTGCCAGCAGCTTAGTGGCAGGGCTACAAATCCCAATAAACTATGGCTTCACCTTC.

The chain is built from TRBV5-1 and TRBJ2-7; 13 nucleotides line up with TRBD2. In germline, CDR1 is SGHRS, CDR2 YFSETQ. V shed 5 bases, J shed 1 base, and the junction held 0 bases outside the gene matches. The CDR3 is 14 amino acids. CDR3 coding DNA: TGCGCCAGCAGGGGACTAGCGGGGTCCTACGAGCAGTACTTC. Protein: CASRGLAGSYEQYF. The entire variable domain, with the rest obtained from reference TRBV5-1 and TRBJ2-7, is as follows: KAGVTQTPRYLIKTRGQQVTLSCSPISGHRSVSWYQQTPGQGLQFLFEYFSETQRNKGNFPGRFSGRQFSNSRSEMNVSTLELGDSALYLCASRGLAGSYEQYFGPGTRLTVT.

V usage is TRBV24-1 and J usage is TRBJ2-3, with a possible D match to TRBD2 (6 bases). Germline CDR1 KGHDR, CDR2 SFDVKD. The CDR3 has 17 amino acids. With 0 bases removed from V and 0 bases from J, the gap between germline ends came to 12 bases. CDR3 in DNA: TGTGCCACCAGTGATTTGCCCAGCGGGCGGAGCACAGATACGCAGTATTTT. It translates to CATSDLPSGRSTDTQYF.

This sequence joins TRBV25-1 and TRBJ2-7; D might be TRBD1 or TRBD2, each matching 5 bases. The CDR3 extends over 15 amino acids. Trimming left V 2 bases short and J 7 bases short, with 18 bases between. Germline lookup yields CDR1 MGHDK and CDR2 SYGVNS. CDR3 in DNA: TGTGCCAGCAGTGAACGTGGGACCTCCTACAATGAGCAGTACTTC. Protein sequence: CASSERGTSYNEQYF.

This clonotype occurred a few times. This rearrangement joins TRBV28 to TRBJ2-5; D is ambiguous. The CDR3 is made up of 14 amino acids. CDR1 and CDR2 from the germline V gene are MDHEN and SYDVKM. V was pared by 4 bases and J by 1 base, with 10 bases between. CDR3 coding DNA: TGTGCCAGCAGTTCCCACGGGTCCCAAGAGACCCAGTACTTC. It specifies CASSSHGSQETQYF.

In this sample, this clonotype turned up a few times. CDR3 DNA: TGTGCCAGCAGTGAGAGGTCCCCTTTGATTATTCAGTACTTC. Residues: CASSERSPLIIQYF. The rearrangement links TRBV2 to TRBJ2-5; D is uncertain. Germline CDR1 is SNHLY and CDR2 is FYNNEI. There are 14 residues in the CDR3. V was cut by 3 bases and J by 11 bases, with 19 bases left in between.

The genes are TRBV15 and TRBJ2-5; TRBD1 aligns across 7 bases. CDR1 and CDR2 from the germline V gene are LNHNV and YYDKDF (reference sequence). Losses at the gene ends were 1 base for V and 2 bases for J; bases not matched to a gene: 7. CDR3 size: 16 residues. The CDR3 coding sequence is TGTGCCACCAGCAGAGTAAGAGGGGGCGGACAAGAGACCCAGTACTTC. It encodes CATSRVRGGGQETQYF.

In DNA, the CDR3 is TGTGCCAGCAGCGCCGCAGCAGCTAGCAATCAGCCCCAGCATTTT. It codes for CASSAAAASNQPQHF. The chain recombines TRBV9 with TRBJ1-5; D is uncertain. The CDR3 runs to 15 residues. Germline V gene sequence: CDR1 SGDLS, CDR2 YYNGEE. V lost 3 bases and J 0 bases, leaving 10 bases between the germline ends.

The chain has TRBV11-3 and TRBJ2-3; D possibly corresponds to TRBD1 (5 bases). The germline gives CDR1 SGHNT, CDR2 YENEEA. This CDR3 is 13 amino acids long. The germline V and J ends were trimmed by 5 bases and 6 bases, with 12 bases remaining between them. The CDR3 loop is CASSLTTVDTQYF. CDR3 coding DNA: TGTGCCAGCAGCCTAACGACAGTTGATACGCAGTATTTT.

The rearrangement links TRBV28 to TRBJ2-1; D ambiguous. Germline loops: CDR1 MDHEN, CDR2 SYDVKM. The CDR3 covers 16 residues. The V end was cut by 3 bases, the J end by 0 bases, with 12 bases between. The DNA for the CDR3 is TGTGCCAGCAGTTTGTACAGCCCCTACTCCTACAATGAGCAGTTCTTC. This sequence encodes CASSLYSPYSYNEQFF.

The chain is built from TRBV7-2 and TRBJ1-2; the D is unclear. Germline values: CDR1 SGHTA, CDR2 FQGNSA. The CDR3 has 14 amino acids. V lost 3 bases to trimming and J lost 7 bases, with 15 bases between them. The CDR3 DNA sequence: TGTGCCAGCAGCTTTGGCGGATCCACCTGTGGCTACACCTTC. As protein: CASSFGGSTCGYTF. Supplemented by reference TRBV7-2 and TRBJ1-2, the full variable domain reads GAGVSQSPSNKVTEKGKDVELRCDPISGHTALYWYRQSLGQGLEFLIYFQGNSAPDKSGLPSDRFSAERTGGSVSTLTIQRTQQEDSAVYLCASSFGGSTCGYTFGSGTRLTVV.

This clonotype was observed a handful of times. V gene TRBV11-2 combines with J gene TRBJ2-1; D is unclear. CDR1 SGHAT and CDR2 FQNNGV come from the germline V gene. The CDR3 covers 16 residues. Trimming took off 1 base at V and 3 bases at J, with 13 bases between the two ends. Here the CDR3 reads CASSLAYHKLYNEQFF. Here the CDR3 DNA reads TGTGCCAGCAGCTTAGCGTACCATAAACTCTACAATGAGCAGTTCTTC.

This chain uses TRBV6-2 or TRBV6-3 with TRBJ2-1, with TRBD1 as a possible D gene (6 bases). Trimming stripped 0 bases from V and 0 bases from J, with 18 bases between. This CDR3 is 19 amino acids long. Germline CDR1 reads MNHEY; CDR2 reads SVGEGT. The CDR3: CASSYSIIRRGFSYNEQFF. The CDR3 nucleotides read TGTGCCAGCAGTTACTCGATTATCCGCAGGGGTTTCTCCTACAATGAGCAGTTCTTC.

The genes are TRBV4-3 and TRBJ2-3; tentatively, D is TRBD1 or TRBD2 (7 bases each). CDR1 is LGHNA and CDR2 is YSLEER in the germline V gene. Trimming took 0 bases from V and 5 from J, leaving 18 bases between them. The CDR3 consists of 17 residues. The CDR3 DNA is TGCGCCAGCAGCCAAGATCAGACAGGGAGGGATGGAGATACGCAGTATTTT. Its protein product is CASSQDQTGRDGDTQYF.

V usage is TRBV4-2 and J usage is TRBJ2-2, with D hard to call. In germline, CDR1 is LGHNA, CDR2 YNFKEQ. V dropped 0 bases and J dropped 5 bases, with 13 bases sitting between them. CDR3 length: 16 residues. CDR3 sequence (DNA): TGTGCCAGCAGCCAAGATCCGGCCCTACAAACCGGGGAGCTGTTTTTT. Its protein is CASSQDPALQTGELFF.

The chain combines TRBV6-2 or TRBV6-3 with TRBJ2-4; 9 bases are a match to TRBD1. The germline gives CDR1 MNHEY, CDR2 SVGEGT. This CDR3 has 17 amino acids. V lost 0 bases to trimming and J lost 6 bases; unmatched junction nucleotides: 9. The CDR3 reads CASSYSRTGGEPNIQYF. The DNA for the CDR3 is TGTGCCAGCAGTTACTCGAGAACAGGGGGCGAGCCAAACATTCAGTACTTC.

The chain has TRBV6-5 and TRBJ2-7; TRBD1 matches at 8 bases. This CDR3 region has 14 residues. Germline CDR1 reads MNHEY; CDR2 reads SVGAGI. V lost 6 bases, J lost 1 base, and 5 bases stayed unmatched. The CDR3 DNA reads TGTGCCAGCAGACGATACAGGGGGTCCTACGAGCAGTACTTC. As protein: CASRRYRGSYEQYF.

This clonotype came up once. V is TRBV7-2 and J is TRBJ2-7, with D possibly TRBD1 on 5 matching bases. V lost 5 bases, J lost 2 bases, and 13 bases lay in between. Germline V lookup: CDR1 SGHTA, CDR2 FQGNSA. The CDR3 extends over 14 amino acids. CDR3 in amino acids: CASSVVQGPYEQYF. The CDR3 region has the DNA TGTGCCAGCAGCGTAGTGCAGGGCCCCTACGAGCAGTACTTC.

V gene TRBV9 combines with J gene TRBJ2-3, with 10 nucleotides matching TRBD2. With 0 bases clipped from V and 3 bases from J, the junction kept 4 bases outside the gene matches. CDR1 is SGDLS, CDR2 YYNGEE, per germline. CDR3 length: 16 residues. CDR3 residues: CASSVGGAGGTDTQYF. Here the CDR3 DNA reads TGTGCCAGCAGCGTAGGTGGAGCGGGGGGGACAGATACGCAGTATTTT.

This clonotype has a handful of counts. Written as DNA, the CDR3 is TGTGCCAGCAGACAAGGGGTGGACAGGGCGAACATTCAGTACTTC. Translation gives CASRQGVDRANIQYF. The chain is built from TRBV7-2 and TRBJ2-4; 8 nucleotides line up with TRBD1. Germline loops: CDR1 SGHTA, CDR2 FQGNSA. Trimming removed 6 bases from V and 7 bases from J; junction bases left unmatched: 11. There are 15 residues in the CDR3.

V gene TRBV18 combines with J gene TRBJ1-2; 7 bases fit TRBD1. Germline V gene lookup returns CDR1 KGHSH and CDR2 LQKENI. Trimming at V came to 8 bases and at J to 6 bases, leaving 9 bases not matched to a gene. The CDR3 is made up of 13 amino acids. The CDR3 here is CASARQGPHGYTF. For the CDR3, the DNA is TGTGCCAGCGCACGACAGGGCCCCCATGGCTACACCTTC.